This T cell receptor beta chain comes out of a study of hypomethylating agent response in myelodysplastic syndrome. In the study overall: Of patients, about 70% of the 11 got azacitidine and 3 of 11 decitabine.

Unmatched junction bases numbered 11, after V lost 4 bases and J lost 5 bases. This CDR3 is 15 amino acids long. The germline gives CDR1 SGHDT, CDR2 YYEEEE. Assay: immunoSEQ multiplex PCR; the TCRdb copy retains only in-frame clones and omits some. The sample includes fewer than 5,000 clones, more than 75% of them seen just once. The sample here was bone marrow, taken before or after starting hypomethylating agent treatment for myelodysplastic syndrome (not recorded which). V is TRBV5-6 and J is TRBJ2-5; 7 nucleotides agree with TRBD1. The receptor was derived from a human donor with myelodysplastic syndrome. CDR3 nucleotides: TGTGCCAGCAGCAAAGATTGGGACAGTGGGGAGACCCAGTACTTC. It encodes CASSKDWDSGETQYF.